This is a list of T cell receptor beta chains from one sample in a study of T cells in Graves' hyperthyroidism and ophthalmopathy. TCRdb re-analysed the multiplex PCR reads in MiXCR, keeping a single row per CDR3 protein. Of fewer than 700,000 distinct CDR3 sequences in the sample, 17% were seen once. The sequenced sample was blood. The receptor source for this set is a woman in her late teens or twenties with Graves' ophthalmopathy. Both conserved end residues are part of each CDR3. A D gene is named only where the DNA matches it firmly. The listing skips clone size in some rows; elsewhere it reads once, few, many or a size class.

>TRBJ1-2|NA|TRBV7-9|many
TGTGCCAGCAGCTCACAGGGAGGCTACACCTTC
CASSSQGGYTF
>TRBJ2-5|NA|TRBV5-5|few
TGTGCCAGCAGCCTGGCCCCCCGAGAGACCCAGTACTTC
CASSLAPRETQYF
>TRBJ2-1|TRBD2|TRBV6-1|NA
TGTGCCAGCAGTGAACACTTCCCTAGCGGGAGGGCACCCTACAATGAGCAGTTCTTC
CASSEHFPSGRAPYNEQFF
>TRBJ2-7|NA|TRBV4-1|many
TGCGCCAGCAGCCAAGAGGGACGGAGCTCCTACGAGCAGTACTTC
CASSQEGRSSYEQYF
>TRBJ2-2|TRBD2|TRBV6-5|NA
TGTGCCAGCAGTTACTCGGGACTAGCGGGAGGGATCTCGTGGGGGTACACCGGGGAGCTGTTTTTT
CASSYSGLAGGISWGYTGELFF
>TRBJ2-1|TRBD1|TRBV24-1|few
TGTGCCACCAGTGATTCCGGGACAGGCACCTACAATGAGCAGTTCTTC
CATSDSGTGTYNEQFF
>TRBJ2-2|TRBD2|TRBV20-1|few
TGCAGTGCTCCCGGAGATAGCGGGAGGTACACCGGGGAGCTGTTTTTT
CSAPGDSGRYTGELFF
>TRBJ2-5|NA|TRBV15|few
TGTGCCACCAGCCACGGGCAGGACCCACAAGAGACCCAGTACTTC
CATSHGQDPQETQYF
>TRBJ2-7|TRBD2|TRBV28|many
TGTGCCAGCAGTGGACTAGTGGGGTCCTACGAGCAGTACTTC
CASSGLVGSYEQYF
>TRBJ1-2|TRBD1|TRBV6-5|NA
TGTGCCAGCAGTTACTCGAACGGACAGGGCGATGGCTACACCTTC
CASSYSNGQGDGYTF
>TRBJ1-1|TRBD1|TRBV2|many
TGTGCCAGCAGTCCGGACAGGGACACTGAAGCTTTCTTT
CASSPDRDTEAFF
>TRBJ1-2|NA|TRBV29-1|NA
TGCAGCGTTGAAGTAGTAGAGGGCCGAGGGGCTAACTATGGCTACACCTTC
CSVEVVEGRGANYGYTF
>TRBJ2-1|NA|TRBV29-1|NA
TGCAGCGTCCCGCGGACGCGGGACTCCCGACGGAGTGAGCAGTTCTTC
CSVPRTRDSRRSEQFF
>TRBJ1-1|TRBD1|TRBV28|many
TGTGCCAGCAGTTTATTGGCAGGGGGAGAGTGGCGCACTGAAGCTTTCTTT
CASSLLAGGEWRTEAFF
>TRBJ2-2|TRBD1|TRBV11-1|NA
TGTGCCAGCAGCTTAGCCCCTCAGGGGGCAAACGGGGAGCTGTTTTTT
CASSLAPQGANGELFF
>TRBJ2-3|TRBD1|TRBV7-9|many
TGTGCCAGCAGCCTGACAGGGACGCTCGATACGCAGTATTTT
CASSLTGTLDTQYF
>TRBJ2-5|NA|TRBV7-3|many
TGTGCCAGCAGCTCCACCCCCCAAGAGACCCAGTACTTC
CASSSTPQETQYF
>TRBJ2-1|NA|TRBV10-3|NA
TGTGCCATCTCGCCGCCCGGCAATGAGCAGTTCTTC
CAISPPGNEQFF
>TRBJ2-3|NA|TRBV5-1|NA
TGCGCCAGCAGCCTCCAGCCGGGACCAACTACAGATACGCAGTATTTT
CASSLQPGPTTDTQYF
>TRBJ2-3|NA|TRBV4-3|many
TGCGCCAGCAGCCAAGAGACAGATACGCAGTATTTT
CASSQETDTQYF
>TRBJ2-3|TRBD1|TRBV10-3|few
TGTGCCATCAGGACACAGGGGGTTTTTGAAACGCAGTATTTT
CAIRTQGVFETQYF
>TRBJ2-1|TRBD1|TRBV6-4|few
TGTGCCAGCAGTGCGGGACAGGGAGGCGATGAGCAGTTCTTC
CASSAGQGGDEQFF
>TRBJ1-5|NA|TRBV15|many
TGTGCCACCAGCAGAGAATCTGGGTTTGGTCAGCCCCAGCATTTT
CATSRESGFGQPQHF
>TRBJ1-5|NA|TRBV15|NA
TGTGCCACCAGCAGAGATTTAAAACAGCCCCAGCATTTT
CATSRDLKQPQHF
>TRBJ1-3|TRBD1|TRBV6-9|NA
TGTGCCAGCAGAGATCGAATCCTTGGACAGGGCTTTGGAAACACCATATATTTT
CASRDRILGQGFGNTIYF
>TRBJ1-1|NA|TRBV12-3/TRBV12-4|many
TGTGCCAGCAGTTTAGCGCTGCGGGGCCGTCTCATGAACACTGAAGCTTTCTTT
CASSLALRGRLMNTEAFF
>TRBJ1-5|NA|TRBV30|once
TGTGCCTGGGGAGCCGATAGCAATCAGCCCCAGCATTTT
CAWGADSNQPQHF
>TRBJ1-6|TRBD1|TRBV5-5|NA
TGTGCCAGCAGCTTGGAGGCAGGGGGGAATTCACCCCTCCACTTT
CASSLEAGGNSPLHF
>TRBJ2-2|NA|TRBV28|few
TGTGCCAGCAGTTTACTATGGGACAACCTGAACACCGGGGAGCTGTTTTTT
CASSLLWDNLNTGELFF
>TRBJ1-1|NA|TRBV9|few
TGTGCCAGCAGCGTAGAAGGACACCCGAACACTGAAGCTTTCTTT
CASSVEGHPNTEAFF
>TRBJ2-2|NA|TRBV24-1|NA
TGTGCCACCAGAGAAAACACCGGGGAGCTGTTTTTT
CATRENTGELFF
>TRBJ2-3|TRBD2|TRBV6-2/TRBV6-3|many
TGTGCCAGCAAGGTTGCGGGGGGGCCAGGAGATACGCAGTATTTT
CASKVAGGPGDTQYF
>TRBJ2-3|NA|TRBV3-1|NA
TGTGCCAGCAGCATCAGAACAGGGCGTAGCACAGATACGCAGTATTTT
CASSIRTGRSTDTQYF
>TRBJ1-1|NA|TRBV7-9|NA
TGTGCCAGCAGCTTAGTGGGGGGGCATGAGGAGCTCGAAGCTTTCTTT
CASSLVGGHEELEAFF
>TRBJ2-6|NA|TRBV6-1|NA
TGTGCCAGCAGTGTGGGGGCAGGGACGGGGGCCAACGTCCTGACTTTC
CASSVGAGTGANVLTF
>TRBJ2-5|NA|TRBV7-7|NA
TGTGCTAGCAGCTACGCGGCAGGGGCAGAGACCCAGTACTTC
CASSYAAGAETQYF
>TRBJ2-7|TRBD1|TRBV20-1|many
TGCAGTGCTAGAGATACAGGGGATAGCTCCTACGAGCAGTACTTC
CSARDTGDSSYEQYF
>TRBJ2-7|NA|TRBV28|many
TGTGCCAGCAGTAGAAACCAGGGCAAGGAGGAGTACTTC
CASSRNQGKEEYF
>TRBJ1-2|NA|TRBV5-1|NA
TGCGCCAGCAGCTGGGGACTAATCCTCGATTATGGCTACACCTTC
CASSWGLILDYGYTF
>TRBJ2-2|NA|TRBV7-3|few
TGTGCCAGCAGCTTAACTTTTGGGGCCGGGGAGCTGTTTTTT
CASSLTFGAGELFF
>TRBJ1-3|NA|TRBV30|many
TGTGCCTGGAGTGATAGGAACACCATATATTTT
CAWSDRNTIYF
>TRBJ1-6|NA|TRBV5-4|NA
TGTGCCAGCAGCGGCGGTGGTTCCGAGATCACCTCGTCTCCCCTCCACTTT
CASSGGGSEITSSPLHF
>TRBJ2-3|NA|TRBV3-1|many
TGTGCCAGCAGCCAGCAGGACAGACCCACAGATACGCAGTATTTT
CASSQQDRPTDTQYF
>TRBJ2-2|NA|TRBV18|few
TGTGCCAGCTCACCAAAGGGCGTATCGCACCTGAATATAACCGGGGAGCTGTTTTTT
CASSPKGVSHLNITGELFF
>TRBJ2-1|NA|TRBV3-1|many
TGTGCCAGCAGCCCCCTTTATACCGGGACACCTTACAATGAGCAGTTCTTC
CASSPLYTGTPYNEQFF
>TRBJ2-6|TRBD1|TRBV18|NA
TGTGCCAGCTCACCACGGGGGACAGGGCCCTCTGGGGCCAACGTCCTGACTTTC
CASSPRGTGPSGANVLTF
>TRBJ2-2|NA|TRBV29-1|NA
TGCAGCGTCGTAGCCTGGGGTTCCGGGGAGCTGTTTTTT
CSVVAWGSGELFF
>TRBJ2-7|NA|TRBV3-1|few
TGTGCCAGCAGCCAAGATATCGGGGACTACGAGCAGTACTTC
CASSQDIGDYEQYF
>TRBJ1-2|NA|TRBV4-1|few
TGCGCCAGCAGCCAAGTGGGGGGGGGAGACTATGGCTACACCTTC
CASSQVGGGDYGYTF
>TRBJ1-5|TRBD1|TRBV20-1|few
TGCAGTGCTAAAGATCCGGGACAGGGGATCGGTCAGCCCCAGCATTTT
CSAKDPGQGIGQPQHF
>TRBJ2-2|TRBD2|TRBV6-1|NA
TGTGCCAGCAGTAGAATCCTAGCGGGGGGCACCGGGGAGCTGTTTTTT
CASSRILAGGTGELFF